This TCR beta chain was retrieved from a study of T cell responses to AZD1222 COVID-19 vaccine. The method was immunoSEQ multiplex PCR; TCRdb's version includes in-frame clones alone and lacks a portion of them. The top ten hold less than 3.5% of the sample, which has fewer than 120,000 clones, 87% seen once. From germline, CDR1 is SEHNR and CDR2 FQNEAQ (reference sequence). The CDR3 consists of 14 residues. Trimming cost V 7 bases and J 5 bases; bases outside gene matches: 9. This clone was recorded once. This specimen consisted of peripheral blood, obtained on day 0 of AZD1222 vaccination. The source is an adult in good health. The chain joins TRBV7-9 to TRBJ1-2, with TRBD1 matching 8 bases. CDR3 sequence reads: CASIQAGTGYGYTF. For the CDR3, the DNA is TGTGCCAGCATCCAAGCCGGGACAGGTTATGGCTACACCTTC.